This record covers a single TCR beta chain. The target antigen is unknown. The data derive from a study of cytomegalovirus exposure and HLA in healthy donors. Notes on the study in general: An analysis that came later showed most CMV-associated TCR beta chains appearing HLA-restricted. TCR beta V segments were, for the most part, productive about 87% or about 30% of the time in an earlier analysis. Later on, an analysis showed TCR association rates differing by HLA locus, with DRB1 the most and HLA-C the fewest. Sequence variants that were highly shared formed a cluster that was likely a sequencing artifact.

CDR3 length: 15 residues. CDR1 and CDR2 from the germline V gene are WNHNN and SYGVQD (reference sequence). V was trimmed by 2 bases and J by 1 base, leaving 12 bases between them. Amplification used 60 Vbeta primers and 13 Jbeta primers. Profiling relied on immunoSEQ multiplex PCR, and the TCRdb table lists in-frame clones only, not all of them. This table has 270,000 or so clones, more than 80% appearing once. The sequence was obtained from a man aged 35 to 55 in good health and CMV-seropositive. The V call is TRBV10-1, the J call TRBJ2-7, with a tentative D call TRBD1 (6 bases). Material for sequencing was PBMCs. The CDR3, as DNA: TGCGCCAGCAGTGAGAGGGGGACGGGATCCTACGAGCAGTACTTC. Protein sequence: CASSERGTGSYEQYF.